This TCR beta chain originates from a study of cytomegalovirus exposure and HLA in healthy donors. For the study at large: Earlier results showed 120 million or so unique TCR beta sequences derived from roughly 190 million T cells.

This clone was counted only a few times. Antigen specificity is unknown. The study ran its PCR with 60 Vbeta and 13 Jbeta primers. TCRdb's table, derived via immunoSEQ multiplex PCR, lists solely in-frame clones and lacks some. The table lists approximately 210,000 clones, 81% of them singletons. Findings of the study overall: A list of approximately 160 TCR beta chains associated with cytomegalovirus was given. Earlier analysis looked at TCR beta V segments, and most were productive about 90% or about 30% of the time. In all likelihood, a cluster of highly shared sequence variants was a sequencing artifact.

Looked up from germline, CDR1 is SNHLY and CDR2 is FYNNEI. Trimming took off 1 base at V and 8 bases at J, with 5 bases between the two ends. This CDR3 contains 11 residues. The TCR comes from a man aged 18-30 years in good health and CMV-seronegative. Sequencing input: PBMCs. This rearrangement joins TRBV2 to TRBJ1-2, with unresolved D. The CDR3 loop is CASSEGQGYTF. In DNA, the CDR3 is TGTGCCAGCAGTGAAGGACAAGGCTACACCTTC.